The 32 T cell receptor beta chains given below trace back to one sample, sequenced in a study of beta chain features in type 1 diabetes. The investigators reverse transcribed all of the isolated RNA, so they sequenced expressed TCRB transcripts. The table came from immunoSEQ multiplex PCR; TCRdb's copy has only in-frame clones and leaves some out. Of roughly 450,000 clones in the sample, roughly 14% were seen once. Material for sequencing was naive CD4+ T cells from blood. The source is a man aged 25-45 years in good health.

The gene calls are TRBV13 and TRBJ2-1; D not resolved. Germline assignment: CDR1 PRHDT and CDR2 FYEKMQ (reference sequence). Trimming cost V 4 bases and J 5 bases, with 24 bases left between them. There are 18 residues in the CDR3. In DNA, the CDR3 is TGTGCCAGCAGCTCCCGTGTCATCCCTAGTTTTCGGCACAATGAGCAGTTCTTC. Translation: CASSSRVIPSFRHNEQFF.

The CDR3 reads CASSLNGANPFF. The CDR3 DNA is TGTGCCAGCAGCTTAAACGGGGCTAACCCGTTCTTC. The genes are TRBV7-9 and TRBJ2-1; possibly TRBD1 or TRBD2 for D (5 bases each). Germline CDR1 and CDR2: SEHNR and FQNEAQ (reference sequence). The CDR3 totals 12 residues. V was cut by 2 bases and J by 15 bases, with 14 bases left in between.

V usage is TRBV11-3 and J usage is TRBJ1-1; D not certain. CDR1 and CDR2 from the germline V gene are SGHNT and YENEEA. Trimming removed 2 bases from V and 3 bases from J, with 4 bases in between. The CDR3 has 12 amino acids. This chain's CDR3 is CASSLSYTEAFF. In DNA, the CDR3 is TGTGCCAGCAGCTTATCGTACACTGAAGCTTTCTTT.

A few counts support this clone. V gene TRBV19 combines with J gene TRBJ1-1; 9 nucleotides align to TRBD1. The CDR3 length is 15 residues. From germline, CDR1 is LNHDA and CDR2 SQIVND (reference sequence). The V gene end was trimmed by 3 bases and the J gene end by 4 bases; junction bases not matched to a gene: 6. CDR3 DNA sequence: TGTGCCAGTAGTATTACTCCGGGACAGGGCACTGAAGCTTTCTTT. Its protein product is CASSITPGQGTEAFF.

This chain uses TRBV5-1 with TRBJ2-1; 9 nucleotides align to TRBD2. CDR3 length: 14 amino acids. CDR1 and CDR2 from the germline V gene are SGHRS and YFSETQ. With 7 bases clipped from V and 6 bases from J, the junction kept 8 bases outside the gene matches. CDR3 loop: CASLSGTSSNEQFF. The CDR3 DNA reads TGCGCCAGCCTTTCGGGGACTAGCAGCAATGAGCAGTTCTTC. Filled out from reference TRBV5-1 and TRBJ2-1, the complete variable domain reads KAGVTQTPRYLIKTRGQQVTLSCSPISGHRSVSWYQQTPGQGLQFLFEYFSETQRNKGNFPGRFSGRQFSNSRSEMNVSTLELGDSALYLCASLSGTSSNEQFFGPGTRLTVL.

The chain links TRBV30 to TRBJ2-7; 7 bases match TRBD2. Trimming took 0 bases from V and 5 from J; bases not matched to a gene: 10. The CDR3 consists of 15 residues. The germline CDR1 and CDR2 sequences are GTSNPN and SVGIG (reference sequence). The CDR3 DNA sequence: TGTGCCTGGAGTGTTTCCCGGGAGGCGGGGGACGAGCAGTACGTC. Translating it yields CAWSVSREAGDEQYV.

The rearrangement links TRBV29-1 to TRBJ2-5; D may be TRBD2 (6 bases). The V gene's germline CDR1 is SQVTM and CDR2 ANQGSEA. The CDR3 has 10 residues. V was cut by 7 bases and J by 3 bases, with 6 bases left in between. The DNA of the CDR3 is TGCAGCGGGGGGGAAGAGACCCAGTACTTC. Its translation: CSGGEETQYF.

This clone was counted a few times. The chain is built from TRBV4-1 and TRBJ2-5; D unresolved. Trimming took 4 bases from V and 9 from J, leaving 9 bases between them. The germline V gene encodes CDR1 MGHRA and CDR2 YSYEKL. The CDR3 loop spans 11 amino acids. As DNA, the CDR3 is TGCGCCAGCAGCCGGGGTCGGGCCCAGTACTTC. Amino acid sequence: CASSRGRAQYF.

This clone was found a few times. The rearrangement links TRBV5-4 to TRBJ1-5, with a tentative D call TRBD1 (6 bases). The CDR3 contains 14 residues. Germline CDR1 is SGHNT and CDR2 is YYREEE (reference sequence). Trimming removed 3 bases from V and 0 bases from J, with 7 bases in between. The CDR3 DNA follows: TGTGCCAGCAGCTCCAGGGGTAGCAATCAGCCCCAGCATTTT. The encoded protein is CASSSRGSNQPQHF.

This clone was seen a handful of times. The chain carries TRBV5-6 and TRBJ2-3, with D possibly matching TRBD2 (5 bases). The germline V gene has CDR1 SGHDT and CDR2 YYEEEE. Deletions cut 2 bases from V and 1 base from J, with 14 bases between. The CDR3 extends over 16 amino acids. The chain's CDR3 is CASSFTGYNGTDTQYF. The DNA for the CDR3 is TGTGCCAGCAGCTTCACGGGATACAACGGCACAGATACGCAGTATTTT.

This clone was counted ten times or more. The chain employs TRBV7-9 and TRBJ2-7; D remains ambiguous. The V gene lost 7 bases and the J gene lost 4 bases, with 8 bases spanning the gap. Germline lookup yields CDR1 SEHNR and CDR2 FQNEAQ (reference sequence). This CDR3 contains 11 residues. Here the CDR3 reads CASIRTYEQYV. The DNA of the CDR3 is TGTGCCAGCATCCGCACATACGAGCAGTACGTC.

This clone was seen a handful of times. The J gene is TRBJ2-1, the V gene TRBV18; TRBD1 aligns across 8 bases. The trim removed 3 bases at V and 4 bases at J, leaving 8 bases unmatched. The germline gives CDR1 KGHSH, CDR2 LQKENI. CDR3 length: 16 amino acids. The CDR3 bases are TGTGCCAGCTCACCGAAGACAGGGGCATTATACAATGAGCAGTTCTTC. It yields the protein CASSPKTGALYNEQFF.

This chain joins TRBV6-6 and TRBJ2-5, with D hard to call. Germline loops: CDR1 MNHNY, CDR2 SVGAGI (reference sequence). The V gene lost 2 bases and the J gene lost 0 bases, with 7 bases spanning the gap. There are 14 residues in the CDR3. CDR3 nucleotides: TGTGCCAGCAGTTACCCCTCGAACCAAGAGACCCAGTACTTC. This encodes CASSYPSNQETQYF.

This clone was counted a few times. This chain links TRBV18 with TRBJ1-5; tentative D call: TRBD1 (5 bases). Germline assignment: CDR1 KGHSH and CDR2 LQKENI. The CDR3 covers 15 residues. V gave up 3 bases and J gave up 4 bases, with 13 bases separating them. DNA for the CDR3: TGTGCCAGCTCACCTTCGGTGGGGGGAAATCAGCCCCAGCATTTT. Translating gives CASSPSVGGNQPQHF.

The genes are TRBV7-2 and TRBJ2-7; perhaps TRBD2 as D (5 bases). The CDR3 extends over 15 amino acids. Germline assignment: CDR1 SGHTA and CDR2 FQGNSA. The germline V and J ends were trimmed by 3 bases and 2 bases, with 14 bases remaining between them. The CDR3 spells CASSFEMRVPYEQYF. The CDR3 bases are TGTGCCAGCAGCTTCGAAATGAGGGTTCCCTACGAGCAGTACTTC. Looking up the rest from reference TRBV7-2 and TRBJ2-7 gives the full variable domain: GAGVSQSPSNKVTEKGKDVELRCDPISGHTALYWYRQSLGQGLEFLIYFQGNSAPDKSGLPSDRFSAERTGGSVSTLTIQRTQQEDSAVYLCASSFEMRVPYEQYFGPGTRLTVT.

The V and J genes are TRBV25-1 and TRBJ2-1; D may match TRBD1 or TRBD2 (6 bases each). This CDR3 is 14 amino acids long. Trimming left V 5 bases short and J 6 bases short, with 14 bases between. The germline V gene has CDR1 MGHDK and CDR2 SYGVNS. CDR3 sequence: CASSKEGDPNEQFF. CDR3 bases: TGTGCCAGCAGTAAGGAGGGGGACCCCAATGAGCAGTTCTTC. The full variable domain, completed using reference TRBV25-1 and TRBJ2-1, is EADIYQTPRYLVIGTGKKITLECSQTMGHDKMYWYQQDPGMELHLIHYSYGVNSTEKGDLSSESTVSRIRTEHFPLTLESARPSHTSQYLCASSKEGDPNEQFFGPGTRLTVL.

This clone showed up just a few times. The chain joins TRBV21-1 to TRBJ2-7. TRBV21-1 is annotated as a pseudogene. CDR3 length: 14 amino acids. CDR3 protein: CASSNHRAAYEQYV. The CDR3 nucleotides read TGTGCCAGCAGCAACCACCGGGCAGCCTACGAGCAGTACGTC.

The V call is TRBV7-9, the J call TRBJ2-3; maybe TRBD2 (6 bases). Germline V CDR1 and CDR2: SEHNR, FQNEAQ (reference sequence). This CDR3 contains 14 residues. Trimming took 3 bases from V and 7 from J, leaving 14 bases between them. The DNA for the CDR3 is TGTGCCAGCAGCTTGGGCGGGGCCATTAATACGCAGTATTTT. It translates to CASSLGGAINTQYF.

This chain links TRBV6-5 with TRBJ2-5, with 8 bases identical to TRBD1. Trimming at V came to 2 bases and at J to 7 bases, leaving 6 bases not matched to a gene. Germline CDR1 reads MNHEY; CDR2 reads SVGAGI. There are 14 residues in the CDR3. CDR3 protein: CASSYTGGRVTQYF. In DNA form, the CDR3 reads TGTGCCAGCAGTTACACAGGGGGAAGGGTGACCCAGTACTTC.

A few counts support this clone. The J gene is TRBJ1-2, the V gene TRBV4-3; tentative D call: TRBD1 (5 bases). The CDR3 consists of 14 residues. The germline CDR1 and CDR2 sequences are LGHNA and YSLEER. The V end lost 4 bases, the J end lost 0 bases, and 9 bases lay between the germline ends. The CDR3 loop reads CASSLETANYGYTF. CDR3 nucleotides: TGCGCCAGCAGCCTGGAGACAGCTAACTATGGCTACACCTTC.

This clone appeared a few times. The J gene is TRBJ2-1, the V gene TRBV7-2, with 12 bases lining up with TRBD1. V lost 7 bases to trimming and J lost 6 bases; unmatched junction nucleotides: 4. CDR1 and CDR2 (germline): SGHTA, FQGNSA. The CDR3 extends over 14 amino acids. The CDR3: CASTRDRGRNEQFF. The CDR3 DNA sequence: TGTGCCAGCACCCGGGACAGGGGGCGCAATGAGCAGTTCTTC.

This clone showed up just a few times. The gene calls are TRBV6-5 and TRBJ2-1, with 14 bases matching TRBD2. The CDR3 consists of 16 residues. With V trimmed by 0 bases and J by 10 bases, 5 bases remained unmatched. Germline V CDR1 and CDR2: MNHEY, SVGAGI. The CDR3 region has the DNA TGTGCCAGCAGTTACTCGGGGACTAGCGGGAGCTGGGAGCAGTTCTTC. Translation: CASSYSGTSGSWEQFF.

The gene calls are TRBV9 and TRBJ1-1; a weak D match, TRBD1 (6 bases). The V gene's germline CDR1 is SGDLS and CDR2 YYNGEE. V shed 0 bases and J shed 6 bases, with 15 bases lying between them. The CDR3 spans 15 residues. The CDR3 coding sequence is TGTGCCAGCAGCGTAGCGGGGACACCTCGGTCTGAAGCTTTCTTT. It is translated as CASSVAGTPRSEAFF.

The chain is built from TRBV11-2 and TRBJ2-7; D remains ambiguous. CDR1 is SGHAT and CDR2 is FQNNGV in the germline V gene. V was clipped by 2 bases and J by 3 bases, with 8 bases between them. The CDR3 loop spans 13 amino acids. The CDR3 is CASSLLSLYEQYF. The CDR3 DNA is TGTGCCAGCAGCTTACTTTCTCTCTACGAGCAGTACTTC.

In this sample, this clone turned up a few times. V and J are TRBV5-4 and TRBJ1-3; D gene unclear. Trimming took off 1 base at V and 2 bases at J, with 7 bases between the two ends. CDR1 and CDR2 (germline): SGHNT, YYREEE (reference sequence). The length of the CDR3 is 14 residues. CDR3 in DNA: TGTGCCAGCAGCTTGTTCGGGGCTGGAAACACCATATATTTT. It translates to CASSLFGAGNTIYF.

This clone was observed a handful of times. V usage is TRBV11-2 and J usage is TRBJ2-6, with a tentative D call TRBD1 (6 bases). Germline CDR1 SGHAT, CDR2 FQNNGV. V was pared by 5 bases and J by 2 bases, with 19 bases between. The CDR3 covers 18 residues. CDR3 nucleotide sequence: TGTGCCAGCAGCCCCAGGACAGTTGCGCCCGCTGGGGCCAACGTCCTGACTTTC. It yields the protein CASSPRTVAPAGANVLTF.

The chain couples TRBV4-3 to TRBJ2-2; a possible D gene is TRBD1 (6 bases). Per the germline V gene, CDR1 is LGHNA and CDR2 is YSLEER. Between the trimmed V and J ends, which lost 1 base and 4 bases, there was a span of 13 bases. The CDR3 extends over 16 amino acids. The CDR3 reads CASSQAGRGRTGELFF. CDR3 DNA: TGCGCCAGCAGCCAAGCGGGCAGGGGTCGCACCGGGGAGCTGTTTTTT.

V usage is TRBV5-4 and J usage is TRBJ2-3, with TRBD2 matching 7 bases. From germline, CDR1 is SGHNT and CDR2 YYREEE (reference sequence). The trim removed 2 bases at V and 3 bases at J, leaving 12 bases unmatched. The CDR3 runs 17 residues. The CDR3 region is CASSFGGRAVETDTQYF. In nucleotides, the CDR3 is TGTGCCAGCAGCTTTGGTGGGAGGGCCGTTGAAACAGATACGCAGTATTTT.

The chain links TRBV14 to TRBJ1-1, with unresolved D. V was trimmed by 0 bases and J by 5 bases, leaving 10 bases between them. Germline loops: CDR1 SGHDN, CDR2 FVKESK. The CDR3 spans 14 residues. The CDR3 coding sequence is TGTGCCAGCAGCCAAGAGTTGAGCGGGACTGAAGCTTTCTTT. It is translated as CASSQELSGTEAFF.

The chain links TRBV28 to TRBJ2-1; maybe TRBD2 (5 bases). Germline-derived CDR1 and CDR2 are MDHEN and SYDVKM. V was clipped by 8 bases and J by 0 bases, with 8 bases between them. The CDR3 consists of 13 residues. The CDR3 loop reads CASGGFSYNEQFF. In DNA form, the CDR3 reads TGTGCCAGCGGCGGGTTCTCCTACAATGAGCAGTTCTTC.

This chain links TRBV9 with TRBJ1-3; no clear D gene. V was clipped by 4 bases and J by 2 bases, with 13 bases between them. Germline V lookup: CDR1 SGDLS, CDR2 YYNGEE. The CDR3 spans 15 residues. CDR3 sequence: CASSTLSAAGNTIYF. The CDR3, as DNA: TGTGCCAGCAGCACCCTCTCAGCTGCTGGAAACACCATATATTTT.

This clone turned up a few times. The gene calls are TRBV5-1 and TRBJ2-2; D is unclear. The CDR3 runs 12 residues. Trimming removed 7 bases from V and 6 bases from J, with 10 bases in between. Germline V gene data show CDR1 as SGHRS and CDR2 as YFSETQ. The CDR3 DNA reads TGCGCCAGCGGCCAAAGGGCCGGGGAGCTGTTTTTT. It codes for CASGQRAGELFF.